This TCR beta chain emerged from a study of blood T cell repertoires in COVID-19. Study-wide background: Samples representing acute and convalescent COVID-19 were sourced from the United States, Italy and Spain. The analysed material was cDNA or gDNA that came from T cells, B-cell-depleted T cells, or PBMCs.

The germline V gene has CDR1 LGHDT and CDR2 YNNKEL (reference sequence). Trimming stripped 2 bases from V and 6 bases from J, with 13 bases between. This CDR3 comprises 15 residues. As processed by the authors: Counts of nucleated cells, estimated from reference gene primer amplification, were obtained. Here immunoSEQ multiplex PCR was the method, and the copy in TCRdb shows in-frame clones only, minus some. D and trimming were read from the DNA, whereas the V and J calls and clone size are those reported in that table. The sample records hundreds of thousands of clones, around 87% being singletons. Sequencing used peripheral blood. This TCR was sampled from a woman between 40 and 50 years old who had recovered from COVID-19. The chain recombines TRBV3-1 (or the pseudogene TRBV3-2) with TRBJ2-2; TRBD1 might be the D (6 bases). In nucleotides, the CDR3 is TGTGCCAGCAGCCAATTCACAGGGCGGTCCGGGGAGCTGTTTTTT. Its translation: CASSQFTGRSGELFF.